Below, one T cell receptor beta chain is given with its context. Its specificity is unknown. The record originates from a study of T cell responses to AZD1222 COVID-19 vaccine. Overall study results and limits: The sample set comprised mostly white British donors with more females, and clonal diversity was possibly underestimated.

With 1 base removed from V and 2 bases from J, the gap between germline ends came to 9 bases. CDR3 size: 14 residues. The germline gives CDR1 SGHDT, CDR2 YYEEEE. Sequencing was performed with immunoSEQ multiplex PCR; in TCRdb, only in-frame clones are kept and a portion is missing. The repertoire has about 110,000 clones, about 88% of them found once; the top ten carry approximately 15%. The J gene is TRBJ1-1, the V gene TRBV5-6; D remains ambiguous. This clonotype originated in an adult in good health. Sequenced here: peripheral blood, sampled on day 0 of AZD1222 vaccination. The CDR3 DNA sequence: TGTGCCAGCAGCTTGAGTCTGGCAAACACTGAAGCTTTCTTT. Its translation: CASSLSLANTEAFF.